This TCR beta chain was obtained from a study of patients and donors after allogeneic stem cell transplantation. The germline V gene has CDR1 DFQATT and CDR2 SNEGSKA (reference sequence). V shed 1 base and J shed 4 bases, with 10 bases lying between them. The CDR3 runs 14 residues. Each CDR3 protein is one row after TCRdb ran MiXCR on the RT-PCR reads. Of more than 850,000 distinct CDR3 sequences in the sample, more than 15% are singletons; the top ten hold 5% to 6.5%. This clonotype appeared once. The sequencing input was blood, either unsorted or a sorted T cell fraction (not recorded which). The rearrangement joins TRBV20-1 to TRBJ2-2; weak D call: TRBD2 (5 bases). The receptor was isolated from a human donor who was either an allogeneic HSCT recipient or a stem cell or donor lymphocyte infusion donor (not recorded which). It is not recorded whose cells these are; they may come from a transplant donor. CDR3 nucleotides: TGCAGTGCTAGAGTGTCGGGGTCCACCGGGGAGCTGTTTTTT. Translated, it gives CSARVSGSTGELFF.